This T cell receptor (beta chain) is from a study of cytomegalovirus exposure and HLA in healthy donors (dated by TCRdb to 2016 to 2017). About the investigation overall: An earlier analysis of fewer than 750 of the donors reported 276 Gb of sequence data and 117 million unique TCR beta sequences obtained from 180 million or so T cells. An early release covering 550 to 650 HLA-typed donors comprised roughly 300 gigabases of sequencing data and 65 million to 100 million unique TCR sequences. Of the roughly 400 genotyped donors, roughly 85% fell in the genetic ancestry cluster associated with self-reported Caucasian donors. The aim of the study was to test whether cataloging public T cell receptors could identify signatures of past pathogen exposure. The study profiled the T cell repertoires of 500 to 800 subjects by immunosequencing and related them to cytomegalovirus serostatus. Along with the 666-subject first cohort, a separate validation cohort of approximately 110 different subjects was used. To predict cytomegalovirus infection status, the study combined high-throughput TCR immunosequencing, statistical association of individual TCRs with disease status, and machine learning. A later analysis re-analyzed previously published TCR beta repertoires from roughly 630 donors and added high-resolution HLA genotyping to study TCR occurrence patterns. In the later analysis, no new phenotypic data were used to find candidate immune exposures; instead, reliance was placed on TCR beta sequences and their occurrence across donors. In an earlier analysis of around 540 of the donors, high-throughput TCR beta sequencing was used to judge whether each TCR beta V gene segment behaved as functional or pseudogenic. Donor age, sex, ethnicity and CMV serostatus were collected together with the repertoire data. Genome-wide SNP genotypes for about 65% of the roughly 670 donors were used in a later genetic analysis, which treated that subset as a discovery cohort. Every discovery cohort repertoire had been produced on one sequencing platform. HLA typing included class I and class II loci at four-digit resolution. Typing coverage differed by locus: A, B, C, DRB1 and DQB1 were typed in about 629-630 donors, DQA1 in around 500, DPA1 in around 580, and DPB1 in about 450. Because of strong linkage in the cohort, a few DR-DQ haplotypes were treated as single units for association and clustering. On average, around 240,000 unique TCR beta nucleotide sequences were sequenced per donor among a few hundred genotyped donors of the cohort, with approximately 18% of those sequences being non-productive.

The cohort comprised some 680 healthy bone marrow donors. All cohort members were sampled while nominally healthy, although unrecorded immune exposures were likely present. The donor tested CMV seropositive, placing the donor among the 250 to 300 seropositive members of the cohort. A peripheral blood sample was provided by each donor, and peripheral blood mononuclear cells were used for TCR beta sequencing. The Qiagen DNeasy Blood Extraction Kit was used to extract genomic DNA from the blood cell samples. The investigation overall reported the following: It was suggested by the authors that the approach could potentially be generalized to other disease states and immunological phenotypes. At a false discovery rate of 0.05, a later analysis linked under 20,000 TCR beta sequences to specific HLA alleles. The only immune exposure information available for the cohort was CMV serostatus. Because HLA typing was unavailable for some donors at each locus, only the typed subset was used in association tests. A further reported finding was that TCR beta sequences accurately predicted the HLA-A and HLA-B alleles for most subjects in the first cohort. The presence/absence analyses assumed that sequencing depth was roughly uniform across donors, and that assumption may not be true. A later analysis reported that several top co-occurrence clusters appeared linked to parvovirus B19, influenza, CMV and Epstein-Barr virus. Only TCR beta chains were sequenced in this cohort, and the absence of alpha or paired-chain data limited detectable features. An earlier analysis of 587 of the donors showed that most TCR beta V segments appeared in productive rearrangements either about 90% or about 30% of the time, which broadly matched IMGT annotations. In a later genetic analysis, fewer N-insertions in productive TCRs were reported among donors in an Asian-associated ancestry cluster than the roughly 640-donor mean. When HLA alleles, especially DR and DQ, strongly co-occurred, attributing TCR associations to individual alleles was difficult. An association between a missense DCLRE1C variant and V-gene and J-gene trimming of TCR beta chains was found in a later genetic analysis and replicated in an independent cohort. The sequencing pipeline was judged likely to have produced a cluster of highly shared sequence variants as a technical artifact. In a later analysis, HLA-associated TCR beta chains showed more clonal expansion and lower generation probabilities than non-associated chains that were equally common. According to a later analysis, most CMV-associated TCR beta chains appeared to be HLA-restricted, and the HLA associations seemed to be driven largely by CMV exposure. According to a later analysis, TCR association rates differed among HLA loci, with DRB1 alleles showing the most associated TCRs and HLA-C alleles showing the fewest. A few of the identified cytomegalovirus-associated TCR beta chains were confirmed in vitro to be specific for cytomegalovirus antigens. While some public TCRs were present in many individuals, most TCR sequences turned up only very rarely across donors. Some IMGT-functional V segments, including TRBV6-2 and TRBV6-3, could not be told apart with the 87-base-pair reads, so those segments were excluded. The classifier was reported to diagnose cytomegalovirus status with high specificity and sensitivity in both the original cohort and the validation cohort. The earlier analysis of a few hundred of the donors excluded roughly 16 rarely observed V segments, including chromosome 9 orphons, because counts were too low. The study gave a list of some 150 TCR beta chains associated with cytomegalovirus. Linkage disequilibrium might explain the correlated functional status among segregating V segments, but an unknown experimental factor could not be ruled out.

As regards this clone: This receptor's antigen is unknown. There are no base qualities to consult, and no much larger clone falls within one base.

The method was the immunoSEQ multiplex PCR assay. The multiplex PCR relied on a mix of 60 forward primers for TCR Vbeta segments and 13 reverse primers for TCR Jbeta segments. The CDR3 region of rearranged TCR beta genes was amplified from genomic DNA with a multiplex PCR assay. The amplified TCR beta libraries were sequenced on the Illumina HiSeq System as 87-base-pair reads. In the source study's methods: A later analysis counted 75 million to 100 million unique TCR beta chains across the 690 or so repertoires, and some 12 million of these chains were shared by at least two donors. Raw reads were error-corrected and collapsed into unique sequences by a nearest-neighbor algorithm in which closely related sequences were merged to remove PCR and sequencing errors. V, D and J gene segments were assigned by aligning CDR3 sequences to IMGT reference sequences. For a sequence to be retained, a match of at least six nucleotides to both a V gene segment and a J gene segment was required. Rearrangements were classified as productive when the CDR3 lacked stop codons and remained in frame with V and J, and all other rearrangements were classified as non-productive. Following IMGT convention, CDR3 was defined as the stretch from the second conserved V-encoded cysteine to the conserved J-encoded phenylalanine. The earlier analysis of approximately 500 of the donors excluded sequences that lacked an unambiguous match to a single V gene segment. An earlier analysis of 587 of the donors classified V segments as functional when productive rearrangements were above 56.7% and as segregating when the standard deviation between donors was above 5%. A statistical classification framework was developed to diagnose cytomegalovirus status using the catalog of TCR beta chain sequences. In a later analysis, V and J genes were assigned by comparing TCR nucleotide sequences against IMGT/GENE-DB human TR gene sequences. Using the TCRdist pipeline, a later analysis assigned CDR3 sequences along with most-parsimonious VDJ recombination scenarios. In a later analysis, each TCR beta chain was defined by its CDR3 amino acid sequence together with its V-gene family, and reads without a unique V-gene family were excluded. To address suspected cross-contamination and a sequencing artifact, a later analysis removed 450 to 700 highly shared, low-generation-probability nucleotide sequences. In a later analysis, a clonal expansion index was calculated for each public chain from normalized within-repertoire ranks of inferred template counts. In a later analysis, generation probabilities were computed using a VDJ recombination model fitted to out-of-frame rearrangements, and the results were checked against IGoR. A later analysis scored TCR-TCR, TCR-HLA and TCR-CMV co-occurrence with hypergeometric tests, applying a repertoire-size bias correction to TCR pairs. In a later analysis, false discovery rates were estimated by permuting HLA or CMV assignments 20 times. In a later analysis, co-occurring TCRs were grouped using DBSCAN, and TCRdist sequence similarity was added for clustering within HLA-allele-positive subsets. Co-occurrence clustering excluded repertoires with fewer than 30,000 or more than 120,000 public chains, plus five with anomalous nucleotide sharing. TCRdb carries this immuneACCESS record with in-frame sequences only. Its versions omit some clonotypes, under half of them owing to an unresolved V gene in the studies checked, with the rest unexplained. The V and J calls and the clone size are those of that table, but D and trimming were determined from the DNA. This sample gives fewer than 250,000 clones in total; over 80% of them show up just once. The leading ten clones occupy about 6.4% of the sample.

In the germline V gene, CDR1 corresponds to SGDLS and CDR2 to YYNGEE. The CDR3 measures 16 amino acids from cysteine to phenylalanine. The sequence is cut down to CDR3 DNA, 48 bases in frame from base 1. Cut back by 0 bases and 1 base, the V and J ends lie 12 bases apart. This receptor chain uses TRBV9 and TRBJ2-3, with a tentative D gene TRBD2 over 5 matching bases. The sequence was collected from a man aged 40-55 years in good health and CMV-seropositive. The sequenced sample consisted of PBMCs. CDR3 protein: CASSVGVGEGTDTQYF. The nucleotide sequence reads as follows: TGTGCCAGCAGCGTAGGGGTGGGAGAGGGCACAGATACGCAGTATTTT.